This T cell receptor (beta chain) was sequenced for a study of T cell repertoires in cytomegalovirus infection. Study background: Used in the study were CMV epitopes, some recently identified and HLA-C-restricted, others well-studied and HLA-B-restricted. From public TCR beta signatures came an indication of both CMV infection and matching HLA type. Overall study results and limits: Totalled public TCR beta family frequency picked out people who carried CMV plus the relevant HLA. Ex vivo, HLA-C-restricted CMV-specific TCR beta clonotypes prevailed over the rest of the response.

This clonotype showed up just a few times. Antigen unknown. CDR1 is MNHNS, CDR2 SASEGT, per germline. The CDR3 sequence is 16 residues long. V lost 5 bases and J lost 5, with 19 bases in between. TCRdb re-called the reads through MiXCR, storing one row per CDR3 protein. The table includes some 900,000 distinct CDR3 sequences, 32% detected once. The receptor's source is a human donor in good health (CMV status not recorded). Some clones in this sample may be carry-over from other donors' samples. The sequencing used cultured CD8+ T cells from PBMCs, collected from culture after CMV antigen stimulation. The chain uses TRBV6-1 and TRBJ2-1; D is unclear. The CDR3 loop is CASSFTVRPSHNEQFF. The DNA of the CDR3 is TGTGCCAGCAGTTTCACCGTAAGACCCTCACACAATGAGCAGTTCTTC.